What follows describes a single T cell receptor beta chain. Which antigen it targets is not known. Base qualities are not recorded, but no much larger clone differs from it by a single base. This sample is drawn from a study of blood T cell repertoires in COVID-19 (TCRdb year 2020). A note on the overall study: Samples covering the acute and convalescent phases of COVID-19 were provided by collaborators in the United States, Italy and Spain. The prospective study material was composed of cDNA or gDNA derived from T cells, B-cell-depleted T cells, or PBMCs. The dataset comprised deeply sampled blood TCRbeta repertoires from subjects exposed to, actively infected with, or recovered from COVID-19. The repertoires were released in a freely available public database intended as a resource for research on the immune response to SARS-CoV-2. The samples were drawn from the first 160 participants of the ongoing ImmuneRACE study and from 1,254 subjects provided by 6 global collaborators. Sample metadata almost always included a de-identified subject ID, COVID-19 status, age in years and sex. HLA class I and class II types, where available, came from metadata supplied by the sample provider rather than from assay-based typing.

Collaborating institutions collected whole blood in K2EDTA tubes following their own protocols. Collaborator samples were shipped for TCRbeta analysis as frozen whole blood, isolated PBMCs, or DNA extracted from either sample type. Results and caveats for the whole study, not just this receptor: The amount of clinical and demographic metadata varied by source and participant and was provided uncurated.

TCRbeta CDR3 regions were amplified from genomic DNA using the immunoSEQ Assay, a bias-controlled multiplex PCR. Processing in the source paper ran as follows. The number of nucleated cells in each sample was estimated from the amplification of reference gene primers within the assay. To quantify the absolute abundance of each unique TCRbeta CDR3 rearrangement, sequence reads were collapsed and filtered. Productive Simpson clonality was computed per sample as the square root of Simpson's diversity index over productive rearrangements. Here the immuneACCESS table is served through TCRdb, limited to in-frame sequences with V and J called. Missing clones are a known gap in these copies; in checked studies unresolved V genes cover under half, and the rest lacks a known reason. V and J calls and clone size are those listed in that table; D and trimming were worked out from the DNA. In this sample the table shows 310,000 or so clones, about 83% of which occur a single time. The top ten clones comprise about 1.2% of the sample.

The sequenced sample consisted of peripheral blood. The TCR sequence derives from a woman between 50 and 59 years old with acute or convalescent COVID-19.

The nucleotides read TGTGCCAGCAGTTCAAACAGGGGGCGGTCACCCCTCCACTTT. The resulting protein is CASSSNRGRSPLHF. The rearranged chain carries TRBV6-5 and TRBJ1-6; the central 9 bases match TRBD1. From the germline V gene, CDR1 is MNHEY and CDR2 is SVGAGI. Relative to germline, V is missing 4 bases and J is missing 10 bases, with 5 bases of the junction outside any gene match. The CDR3 has 14 amino acids, counting the end cysteine and phenylalanine. CDR3 DNA is the only sequence kept; it has 42 bases, read in frame from the first base.